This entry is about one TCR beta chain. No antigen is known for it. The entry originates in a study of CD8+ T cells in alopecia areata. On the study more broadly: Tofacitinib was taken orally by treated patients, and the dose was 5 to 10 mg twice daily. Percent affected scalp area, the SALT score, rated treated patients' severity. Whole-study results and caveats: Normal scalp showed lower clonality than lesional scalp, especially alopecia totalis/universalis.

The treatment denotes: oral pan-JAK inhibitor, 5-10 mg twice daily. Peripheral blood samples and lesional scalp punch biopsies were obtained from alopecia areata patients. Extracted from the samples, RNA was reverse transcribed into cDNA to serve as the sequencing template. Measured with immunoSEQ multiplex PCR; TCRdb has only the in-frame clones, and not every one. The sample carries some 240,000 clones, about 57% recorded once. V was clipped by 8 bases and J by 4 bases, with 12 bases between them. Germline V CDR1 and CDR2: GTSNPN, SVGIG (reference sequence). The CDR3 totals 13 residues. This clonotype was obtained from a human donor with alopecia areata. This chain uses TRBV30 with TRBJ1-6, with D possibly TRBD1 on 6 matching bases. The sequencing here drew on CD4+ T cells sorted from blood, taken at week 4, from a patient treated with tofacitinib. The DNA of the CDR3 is TGTGCCGGATACGGACAGTATAATTCACCCCTCCACTTT. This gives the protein CAGYGQYNSPLHF.